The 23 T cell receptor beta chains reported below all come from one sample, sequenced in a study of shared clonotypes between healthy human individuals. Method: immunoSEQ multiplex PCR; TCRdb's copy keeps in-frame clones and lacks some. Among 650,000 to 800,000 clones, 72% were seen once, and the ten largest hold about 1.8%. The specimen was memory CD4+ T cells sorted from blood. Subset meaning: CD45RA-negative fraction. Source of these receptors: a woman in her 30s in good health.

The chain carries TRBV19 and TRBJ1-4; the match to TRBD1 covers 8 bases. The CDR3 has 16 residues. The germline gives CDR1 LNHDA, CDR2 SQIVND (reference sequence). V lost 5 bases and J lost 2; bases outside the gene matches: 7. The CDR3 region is CASSADRGRTNEKLFF. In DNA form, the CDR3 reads TGTGCCAGTAGTGCCGACAGGGGACGGACTAATGAAAAACTGTTTTTT.

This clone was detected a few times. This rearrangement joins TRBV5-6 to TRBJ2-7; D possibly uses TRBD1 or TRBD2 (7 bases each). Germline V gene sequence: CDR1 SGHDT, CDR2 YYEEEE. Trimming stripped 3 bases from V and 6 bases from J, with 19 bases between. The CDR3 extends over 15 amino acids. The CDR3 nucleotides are TGTGCCAGCAGCTGGGGCAACAGGGGAGGGCTCGAGCAGTACTTC. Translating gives CASSWGNRGGLEQYF. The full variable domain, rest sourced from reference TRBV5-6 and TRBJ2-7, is DAGVTQSPTHLIKTRGQQVTLRCSPKSGHDTVSWYQQALGQGPQFIFQYYEEEERQRGNFPDRFSGHQFPNYSSELNVNALLLGDSALYLCASSWGNRGGLEQYFGPGTRLTVT.

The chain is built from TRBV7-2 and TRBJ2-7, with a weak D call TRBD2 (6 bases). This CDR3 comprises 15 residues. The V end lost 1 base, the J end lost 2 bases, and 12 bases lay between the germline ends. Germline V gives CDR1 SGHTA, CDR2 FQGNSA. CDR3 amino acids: CASSLGGIDAYEQYF. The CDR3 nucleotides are TGTGCCAGCAGCTTAGGCGGGATAGATGCCTACGAGCAGTACTTC.

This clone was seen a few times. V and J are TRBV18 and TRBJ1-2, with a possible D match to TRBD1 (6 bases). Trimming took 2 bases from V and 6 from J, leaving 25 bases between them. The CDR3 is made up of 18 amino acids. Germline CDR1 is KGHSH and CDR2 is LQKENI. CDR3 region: CASSPSAPNRVGINGYTF. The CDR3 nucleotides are TGTGCCAGCTCACCATCTGCCCCAAACAGGGTTGGGATTAATGGCTACACCTTC.

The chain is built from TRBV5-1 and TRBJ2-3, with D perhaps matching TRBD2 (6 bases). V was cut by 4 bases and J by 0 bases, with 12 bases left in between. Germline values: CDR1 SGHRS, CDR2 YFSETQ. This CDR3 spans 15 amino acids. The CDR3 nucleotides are TGCGCCAGCAGCCGTGGGGGGACTAGCACAGATACGCAGTATTTT. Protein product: CASSRGGTSTDTQYF.

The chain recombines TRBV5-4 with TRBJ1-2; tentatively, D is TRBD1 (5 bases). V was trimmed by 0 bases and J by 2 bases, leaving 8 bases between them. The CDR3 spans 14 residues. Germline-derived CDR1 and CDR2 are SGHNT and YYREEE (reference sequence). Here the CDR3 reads CASSLVAGNYGYTF. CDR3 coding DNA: TGTGCCAGCAGCTTGGTCGCAGGGAACTATGGCTACACCTTC.

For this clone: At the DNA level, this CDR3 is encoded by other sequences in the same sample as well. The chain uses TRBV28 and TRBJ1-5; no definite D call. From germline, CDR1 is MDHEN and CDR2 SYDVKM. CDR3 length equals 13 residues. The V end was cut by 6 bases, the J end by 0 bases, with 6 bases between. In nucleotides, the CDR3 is TGTGCCAGCAGACAGCTTAGCAATCAGCCCCAGCATTTT. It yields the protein CASRQLSNQPQHF.

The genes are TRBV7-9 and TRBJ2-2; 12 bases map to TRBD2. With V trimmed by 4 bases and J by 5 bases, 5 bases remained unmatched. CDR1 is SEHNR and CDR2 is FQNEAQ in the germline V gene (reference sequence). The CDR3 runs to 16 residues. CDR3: CASSSTTSGSTGELFF. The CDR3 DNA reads TGTGCCAGCAGCTCTACGACTAGCGGGAGTACCGGGGAGCTGTTTTTT. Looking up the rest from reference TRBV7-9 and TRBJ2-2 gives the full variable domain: DTGVSQNPRHKITKRGQNVTFRCDPISEHNRLYWYRQTLGQGPEFLTYFQNEAQLEKSRLLSDRFSAERPKGSFSTLEIQRTEQGDSAMYLCASSSTTSGSTGELFFGEGSRLTVL.

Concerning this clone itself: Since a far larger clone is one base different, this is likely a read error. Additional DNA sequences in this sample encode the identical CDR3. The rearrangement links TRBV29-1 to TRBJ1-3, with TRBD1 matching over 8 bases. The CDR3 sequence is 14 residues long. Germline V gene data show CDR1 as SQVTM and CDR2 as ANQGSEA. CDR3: CSVSSGGGGNTIYF. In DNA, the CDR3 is TGCAGCGTCAGTTCAGGGGGCGGTGGAAACACTATATATTTT.

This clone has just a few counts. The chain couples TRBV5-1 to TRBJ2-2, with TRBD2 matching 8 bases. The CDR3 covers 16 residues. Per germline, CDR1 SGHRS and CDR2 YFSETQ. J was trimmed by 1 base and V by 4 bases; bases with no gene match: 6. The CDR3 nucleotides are TGCGCCAGCAGCCTGAAGCGGGAGATGAACACCGGGGAGCTGTTTTTT. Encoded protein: CASSLKREMNTGELFF.

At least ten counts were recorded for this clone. The CDR3 DNA is TGTGCCAGCAGCACGAGGGGGGCTAACTATGGCTACACCTTC. Its protein product is CASSTRGANYGYTF. This chain links TRBV13 with TRBJ1-2; D possibly corresponds to TRBD1 (6 bases). The germline V gene has CDR1 PRHDT and CDR2 FYEKMQ (reference sequence). The CDR3 sequence is 14 residues long. V was shortened by 5 bases and J by 0 bases, with 10 bases between the two germline ends. Variable domain in full (rest from reference TRBV13 and TRBJ1-2): AAGVIQSPRHLIKEKRETATLKCYPIPRHDTVYWYQQGPGQDPQFLISFYEKMQSDKGSIPDRFSAQQFSDYHSELNMSSLELGDSALYFCASSTRGANYGYTFGSGTRLTVV.

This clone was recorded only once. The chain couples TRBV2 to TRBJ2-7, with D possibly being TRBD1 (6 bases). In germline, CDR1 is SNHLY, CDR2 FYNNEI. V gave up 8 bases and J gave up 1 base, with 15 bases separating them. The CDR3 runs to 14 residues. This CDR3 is CASRRGQRSYEQYF. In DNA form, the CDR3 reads TGTGCCAGCCGACGAGGACAGCGTTCCTACGAGCAGTACTTC.

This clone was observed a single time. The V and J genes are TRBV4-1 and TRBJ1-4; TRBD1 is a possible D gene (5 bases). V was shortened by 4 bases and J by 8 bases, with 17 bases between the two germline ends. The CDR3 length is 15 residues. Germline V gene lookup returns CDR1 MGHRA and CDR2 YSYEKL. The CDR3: CASSPSTGVEEKLFF. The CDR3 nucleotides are TGCGCCAGCAGCCCCTCTACGGGGGTGGAAGAAAAACTGTTTTTT.

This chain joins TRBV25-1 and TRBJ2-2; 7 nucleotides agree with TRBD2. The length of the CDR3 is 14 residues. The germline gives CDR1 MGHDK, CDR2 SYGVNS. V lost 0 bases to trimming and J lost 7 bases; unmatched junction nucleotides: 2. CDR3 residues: CASSEYGEGGELFF. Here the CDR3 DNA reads TGTGCCAGCAGTGAATACGGGGAGGGCGGGGAGCTGTTTTTT.

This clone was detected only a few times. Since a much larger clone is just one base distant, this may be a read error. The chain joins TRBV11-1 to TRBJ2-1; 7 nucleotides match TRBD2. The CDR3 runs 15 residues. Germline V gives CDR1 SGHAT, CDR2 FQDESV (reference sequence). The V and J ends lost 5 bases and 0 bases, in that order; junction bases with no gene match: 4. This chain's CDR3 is CASSPQRDSYNEQFF. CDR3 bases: TGTGCCAGCAGCCCCCAGCGGGACTCCTACAATGAGCAGTTCTTC.

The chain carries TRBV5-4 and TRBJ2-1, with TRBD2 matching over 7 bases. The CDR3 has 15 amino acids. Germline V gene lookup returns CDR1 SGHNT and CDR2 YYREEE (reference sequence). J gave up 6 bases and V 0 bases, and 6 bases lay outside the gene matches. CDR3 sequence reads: CASSLALAGPNEQFF. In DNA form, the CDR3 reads TGTGCCAGCAGCTTGGCCTTAGCGGGTCCCAATGAGCAGTTCTTC.

The CDR3 loop is CASSPDSGAPTGANVLTF. Written as DNA, the CDR3 is TGTGCCAGCAGCCCAGACAGCGGGGCCCCTACTGGGGCCAACGTCCTGACTTTC. The chain combines TRBV5-4 with TRBJ2-6; 7 bases align to TRBD2. Germline V gene data show CDR1 as SGHNT and CDR2 as YYREEE (reference sequence). The CDR3 has 18 residues. The junction had 12 bases not matched to a gene; V was cut back by 4 bases and J by 2 bases.

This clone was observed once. CDR3 nucleotide sequence: TGCGCCAGCAGCTCTCGACAGGGGAGCTCCTACGAGCAGTACTTC. This codes for CASSSRQGSSYEQYF. The chain couples TRBV5-1 to TRBJ2-7; 8 nucleotides agree with TRBD1. Trimming removed 3 bases from V and 0 bases from J; junction bases left unmatched: 5. Germline V gene sequence: CDR1 SGHRS, CDR2 YFSETQ. The CDR3 contains 15 residues.

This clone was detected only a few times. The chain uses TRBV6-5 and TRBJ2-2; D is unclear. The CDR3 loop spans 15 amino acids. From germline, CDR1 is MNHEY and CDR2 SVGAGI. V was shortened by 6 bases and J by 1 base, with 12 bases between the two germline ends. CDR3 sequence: CASRVTRGNTGELFF. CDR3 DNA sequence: TGTGCCAGCAGAGTTACCCGAGGGAACACCGGGGAGCTGTTTTTT.

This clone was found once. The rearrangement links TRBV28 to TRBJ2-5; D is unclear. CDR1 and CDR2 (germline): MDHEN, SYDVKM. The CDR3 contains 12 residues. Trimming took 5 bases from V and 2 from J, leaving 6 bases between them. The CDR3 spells CASSPPQETQYF. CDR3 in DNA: TGTGCCAGCAGTCCCCCTCAAGAGACCCAGTACTTC.

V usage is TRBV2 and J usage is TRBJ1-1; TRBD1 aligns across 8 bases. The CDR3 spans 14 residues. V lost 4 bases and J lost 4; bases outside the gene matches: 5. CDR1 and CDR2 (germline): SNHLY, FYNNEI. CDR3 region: CASSAQGVGTEAFF. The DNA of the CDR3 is TGTGCCAGCAGTGCACAGGGGGTAGGCACTGAAGCTTTCTTT.

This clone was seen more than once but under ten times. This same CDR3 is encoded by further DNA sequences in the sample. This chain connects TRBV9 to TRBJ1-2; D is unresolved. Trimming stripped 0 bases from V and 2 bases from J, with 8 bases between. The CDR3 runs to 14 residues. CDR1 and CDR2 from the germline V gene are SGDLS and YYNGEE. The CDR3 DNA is TGTGCCAGCAGCGTAGGGTCTGGGAACTATGGCTACACCTTC. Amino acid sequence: CASSVGSGNYGYTF.

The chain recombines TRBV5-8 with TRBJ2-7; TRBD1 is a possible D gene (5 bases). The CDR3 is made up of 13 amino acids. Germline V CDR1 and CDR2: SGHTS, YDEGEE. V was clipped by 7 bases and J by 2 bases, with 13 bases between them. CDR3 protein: CASWDGATYEQYF. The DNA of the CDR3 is TGTGCCAGCTGGGATGGGGCCACCTACGAGCAGTACTTC.